This T cell receptor (beta chain) was profiled in a study of radiation and T cells in renal cell carcinoma. Generated by immunoSEQ multiplex PCR, the TCRdb table keeps only in-frame clones and is missing some. The table includes about 77,000 clones, around 78% detected once. Time point indicated: blood 4 weeks post-SBRT, at nephrectomy. The treatment here: 15 Gy SBRT to primary tumor, nephrectomy 4 weeks later. Nephrectomy followed 15 Gy stereotactic body radiation by 4 weeks. Clear cell pathology was present in this patient's renal cell carcinoma. Study findings and constraints: In blood, top tumor clones expanded by 2 weeks, shrinking by 4. Without pretreatment biopsies, baseline tumor clonotype presence was undetermined.

With respect to this clone: Its specificity is unknown.

The sequences come from blood, collected from a patient whose treatment included radiotherapy and nephrectomy. The source is a woman aged 55-69 years with renal cell carcinoma.

The CDR3 bases are TGTGCCAGCAGCCCGGGACCGTTGGCCCGGGGCAATGAGCAGTTCTTC. Encoded protein: CASSPGPLARGNEQFF. The V call is TRBV7-9, the J call TRBJ2-1, with D perhaps given as TRBD1 or TRBD2 (5 bases each). Trimming shortened V by 5 bases and J by 6 bases, and 20 bases separated the two germline ends. CDR1 and CDR2 (germline): SEHNR, FQNEAQ (reference sequence). The CDR3 consists of 16 residues. Supplemented by reference TRBV7-9 and TRBJ2-1, the full variable domain reads DTGVSQNPRHKITKRGQNVTFRCDPISEHNRLYWYRQTLGQGPEFLTYFQNEAQLEKSRLLSDRFSAERPKGSFSTLEIQRTEQGDSAMYLCASSPGPLARGNEQFFGPGTRLTVL.